This T cell receptor beta chain stems from a study of blood T cell repertoires in COVID-19. For the study at large: PBMCs, B-cell-depleted T cells, or T cells provided the cDNA or gDNA that made up the material.

Clones were read by immunoSEQ multiplex PCR, and TCRdb kept only the in-frame ones, dropping some. Of some 150,000 clones detected, approximately 84% appear once; the ten largest clones hold about 8%. This clone has only a few counts. The CDR3 has 13 residues. V lost 1 base and J lost 1, with 4 bases in between. CDR1 MDHEN and CDR2 SYDVKM come from the germline V gene. The clonotype originates from a man aged 35 to 55 who had recovered from COVID-19. V and J are TRBV28 and TRBJ1-1; D gene unclear. Sequencing was carried out using peripheral blood. The CDR3 coding sequence is TGTGCCAGCAGTTTATCGGGGAACACTGAAGCTTTCTTT. This codes for CASSLSGNTEAFF.